This T cell receptor (beta chain) emerged from a study of early T cells in non-severe SARS-CoV-2 infection. About the research overall: Sequencing of unsorted whole blood was done on bulk RNA, leaving chains unpaired.

Details on this clonotype: Its antigen is not known.

Individually, cDNA molecules had unique molecular identifiers attached to them. TCRdb reprocessed the 5' RACE reads via MiXCR and lists one record per CDR3 protein. This sample has approximately 42,000 distinct CDR3 sequences, with around 7% found just once. The germline V and J ends were trimmed by 3 bases and 2 bases, with 15 bases remaining between them. This CDR3 region has 16 residues. Findings and caveats of the study: VDJdb matching favored anti-spike CD8 responses, missing private and CD4 specificities.

The TCR sequence derives from an adult who was a healthcare worker with PCR-confirmed SARS-CoV-2 infection or an uninfected control (not recorded which). V usage is TRBV12-3 or TRBV12-4 and J usage is TRBJ2-3, with D possibly being TRBD2 (6 bases). The sequencing input was whole blood. CDR3 residues: CASSFSSVADTDTQYF. In DNA, the CDR3 is TGTGCCAGCAGTTTTTCTTCCGTAGCGGACACAGATACGCAGTATTTT.